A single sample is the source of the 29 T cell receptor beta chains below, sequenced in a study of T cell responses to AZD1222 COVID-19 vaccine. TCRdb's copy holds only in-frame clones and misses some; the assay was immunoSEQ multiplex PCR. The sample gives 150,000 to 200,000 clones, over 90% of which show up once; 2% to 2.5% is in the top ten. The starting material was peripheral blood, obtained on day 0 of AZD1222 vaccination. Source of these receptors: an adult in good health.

The DNA for the CDR3 is TGTGCCAGCAGCTTAGCTAGCGGGAGTTTCAATGAGCAGTTCTTC. Its translation is CASSLASGSFNEQFF. The J gene is TRBJ2-1, the V gene TRBV7-2; 9 bases agree with TRBD2. Germline V gene lookup returns CDR1 SGHTA and CDR2 FQGNSA. The V gene end was trimmed by 0 bases and the J gene end by 6 bases; junction bases not matched to a gene: 3. The CDR3 extends over 15 amino acids.

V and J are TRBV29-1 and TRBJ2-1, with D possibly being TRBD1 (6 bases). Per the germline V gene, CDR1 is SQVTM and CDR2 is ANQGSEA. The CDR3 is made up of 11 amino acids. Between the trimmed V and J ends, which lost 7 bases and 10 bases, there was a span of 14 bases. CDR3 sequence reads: CSATPDREQFF. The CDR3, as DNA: TGCAGCGCCACCCCGGACAGAGAGCAGTTCTTC.

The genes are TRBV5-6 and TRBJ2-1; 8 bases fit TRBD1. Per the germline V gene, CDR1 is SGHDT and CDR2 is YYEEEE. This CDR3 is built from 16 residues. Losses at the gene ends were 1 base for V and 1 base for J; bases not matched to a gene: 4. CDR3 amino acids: CASSLFWTGSYNEQFF. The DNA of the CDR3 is TGTGCCAGCAGCTTGTTTTGGACAGGGTCCTACAATGAGCAGTTCTTC.

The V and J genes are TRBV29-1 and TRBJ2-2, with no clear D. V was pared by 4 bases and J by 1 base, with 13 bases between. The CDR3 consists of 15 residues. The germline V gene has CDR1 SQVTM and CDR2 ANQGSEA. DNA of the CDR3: TGCAGCGTTGTGCAGCAAGCCCAGAACACCGGGGAGCTGTTTTTT. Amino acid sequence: CSVVQQAQNTGELFF.

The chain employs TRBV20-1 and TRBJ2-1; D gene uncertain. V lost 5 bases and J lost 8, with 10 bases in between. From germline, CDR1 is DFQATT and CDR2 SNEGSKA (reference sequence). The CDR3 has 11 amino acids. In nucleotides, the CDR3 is TGCAGTGCTGGCCGTGTGTATGAGCAGTTCTTC. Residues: CSAGRVYEQFF.

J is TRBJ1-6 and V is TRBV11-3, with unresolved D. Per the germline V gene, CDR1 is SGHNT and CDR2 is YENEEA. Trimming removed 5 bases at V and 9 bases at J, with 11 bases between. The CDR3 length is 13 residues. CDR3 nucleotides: TGTGCCAGCAGCCCCCAAGAGGGTTCACCCCTCCACTTT. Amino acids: CASSPQEGSPLHF.

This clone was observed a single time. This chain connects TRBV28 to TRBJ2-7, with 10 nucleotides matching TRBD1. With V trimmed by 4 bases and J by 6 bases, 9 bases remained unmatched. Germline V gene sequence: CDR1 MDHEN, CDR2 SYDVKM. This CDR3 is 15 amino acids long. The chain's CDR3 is CASSSIGTGAREQYF. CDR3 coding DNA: TGTGCCAGCAGTTCCATCGGGACAGGGGCCCGCGAGCAGTACTTC. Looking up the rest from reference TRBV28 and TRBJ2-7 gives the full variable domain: DVKVTQSSRYLVKRTGEKVFLECVQDMDHENMFWYRQDPGLGLRLIYFSYDVKMKEKGDIPEGYSVSREKKERFSLILESASTNQTSMYLCASSSIGTGAREQYFGPGTRLTVT.

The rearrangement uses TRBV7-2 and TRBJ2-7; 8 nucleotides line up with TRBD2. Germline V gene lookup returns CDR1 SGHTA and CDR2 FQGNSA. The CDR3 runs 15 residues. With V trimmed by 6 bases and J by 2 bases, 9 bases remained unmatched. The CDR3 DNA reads TGTGCCAGCAGTTCCGGGACTAGGGGAACCTACGAGCAGTACTTC. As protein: CASSSGTRGTYEQYF.

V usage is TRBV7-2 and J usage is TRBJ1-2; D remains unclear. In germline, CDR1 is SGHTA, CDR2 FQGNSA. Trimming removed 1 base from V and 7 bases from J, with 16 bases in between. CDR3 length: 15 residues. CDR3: CASSLGVRGDSGYTF. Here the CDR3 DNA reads TGTGCCAGCAGCTTAGGAGTCAGAGGAGACTCTGGCTACACCTTC.

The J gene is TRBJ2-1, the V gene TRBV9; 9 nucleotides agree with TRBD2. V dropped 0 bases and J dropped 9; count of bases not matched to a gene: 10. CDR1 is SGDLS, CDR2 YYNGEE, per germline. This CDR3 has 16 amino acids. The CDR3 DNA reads TGTGCCAGCAGCGTAGGAGGCGGGAGGGGGAGCTTTGAGCAGTTCTTC. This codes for CASSVGGGRGSFEQFF. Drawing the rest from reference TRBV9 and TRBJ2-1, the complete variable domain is DSGVTQTPKHLITATGQRVTLRCSPRSGDLSVYWYQQSLDQGLQFLIQYYNGEERAKGNILERFSAQQFPDLHSELNLSSLELGDSALYFCASSVGGGRGSFEQFFGPGTRLTVL.

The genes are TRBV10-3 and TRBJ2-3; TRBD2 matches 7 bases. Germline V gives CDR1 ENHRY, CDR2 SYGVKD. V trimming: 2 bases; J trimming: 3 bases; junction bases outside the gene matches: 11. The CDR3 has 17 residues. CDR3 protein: CAISEIQRDVSTDTQYF. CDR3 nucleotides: TGTGCCATCAGTGAGATACAGCGGGATGTGTCGACAGATACGCAGTATTTT.

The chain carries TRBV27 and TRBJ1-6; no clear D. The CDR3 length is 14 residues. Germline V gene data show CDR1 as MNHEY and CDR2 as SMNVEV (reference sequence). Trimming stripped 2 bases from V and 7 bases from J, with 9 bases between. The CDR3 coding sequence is TGTGCCAGCAGTTTAGGGCTCCTAAATTCACCCCTCCACTTT. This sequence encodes CASSLGLLNSPLHF.

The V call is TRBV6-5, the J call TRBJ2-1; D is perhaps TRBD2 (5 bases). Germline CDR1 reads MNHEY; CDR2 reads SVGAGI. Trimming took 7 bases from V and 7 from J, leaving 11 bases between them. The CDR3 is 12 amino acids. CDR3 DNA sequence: TGTGCCAGCACCCCCCCGGGGAATGAGCAGTTCTTC. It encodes CASTPPGNEQFF.

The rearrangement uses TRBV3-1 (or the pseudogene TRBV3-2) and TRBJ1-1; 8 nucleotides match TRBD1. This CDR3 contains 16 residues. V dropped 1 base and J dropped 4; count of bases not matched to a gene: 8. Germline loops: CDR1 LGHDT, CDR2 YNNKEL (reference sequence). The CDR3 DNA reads TGTGCCAGCAGCCAAGCGTCGACAGGGGTCGGCACTGAAGCTTTCTTT. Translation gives CASSQASTGVGTEAFF.

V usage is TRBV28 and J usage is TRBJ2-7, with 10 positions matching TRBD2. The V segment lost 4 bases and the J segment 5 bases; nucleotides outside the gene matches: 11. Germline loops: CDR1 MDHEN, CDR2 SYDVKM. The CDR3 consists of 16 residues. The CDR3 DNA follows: TGTGCCAGCAGTTCTTATAGCGGGGGGATTCGGAACGAGCAGTACTTC. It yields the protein CASSSYSGGIRNEQYF.

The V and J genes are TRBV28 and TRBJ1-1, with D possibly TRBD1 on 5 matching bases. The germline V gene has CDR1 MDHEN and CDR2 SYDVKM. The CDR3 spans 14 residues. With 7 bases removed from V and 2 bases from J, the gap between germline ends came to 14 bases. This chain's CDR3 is CASKLVGVNTEAFF. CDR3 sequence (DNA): TGTGCCAGCAAACTAGTGGGGGTTAACACTGAAGCTTTCTTT.

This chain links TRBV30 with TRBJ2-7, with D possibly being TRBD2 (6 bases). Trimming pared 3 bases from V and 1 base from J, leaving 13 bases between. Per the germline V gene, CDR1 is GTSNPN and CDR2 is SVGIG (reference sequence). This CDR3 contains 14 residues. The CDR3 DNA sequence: TGTGCCTGGAGCCCGGGGCGGGGATCCTACGAGCAGTACTTC. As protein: CAWSPGRGSYEQYF.

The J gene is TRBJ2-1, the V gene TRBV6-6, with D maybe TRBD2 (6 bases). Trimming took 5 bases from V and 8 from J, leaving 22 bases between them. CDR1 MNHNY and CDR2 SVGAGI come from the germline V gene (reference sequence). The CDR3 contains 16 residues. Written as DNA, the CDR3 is TGTGCCAGCAGTCCGTTCGGGACTTCCTGGAGGGATGAGCAGTTCTTC. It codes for CASSPFGTSWRDEQFF.

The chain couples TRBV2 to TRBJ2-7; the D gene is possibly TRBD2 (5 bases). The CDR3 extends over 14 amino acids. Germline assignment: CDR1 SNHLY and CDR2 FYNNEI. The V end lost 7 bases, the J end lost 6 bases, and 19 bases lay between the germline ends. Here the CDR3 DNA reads TGTGCCAGCAATGTGGACTGGGCGGACTTCGAGCAGTACTTC. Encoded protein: CASNVDWADFEQYF.

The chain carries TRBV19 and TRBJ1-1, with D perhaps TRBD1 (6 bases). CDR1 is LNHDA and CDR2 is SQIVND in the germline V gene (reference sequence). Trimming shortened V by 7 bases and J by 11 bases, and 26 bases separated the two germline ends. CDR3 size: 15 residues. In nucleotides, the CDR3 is TGTGCCAGTACTACCTCTAAGGGGGGGACATACGTGGCTTTCTTT. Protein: CASTTSKGGTYVAFF.

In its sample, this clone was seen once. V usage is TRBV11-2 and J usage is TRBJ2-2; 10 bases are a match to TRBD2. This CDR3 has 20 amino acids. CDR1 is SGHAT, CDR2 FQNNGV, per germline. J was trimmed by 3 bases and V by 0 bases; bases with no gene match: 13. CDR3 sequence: CASSLDFLLAGTRDTGELFF. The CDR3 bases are TGTGCCAGCAGCTTAGACTTCCTACTAGCGGGAACAAGGGACACCGGGGAGCTGTTTTTT.

CDR3 bases: TGTGCCAGCAGCAAACGTTTATACAGTTACGGCCCAGCCCAGCATTTT. It translates to CASSKRLYSYGPAQHF. The chain uses TRBV21-1 and TRBJ1-5; the table's D gene call, TRBD1, was not cross checked with the DNA. TRBV21-1 is shown as a pseudogene. This CDR3 has 16 amino acids.

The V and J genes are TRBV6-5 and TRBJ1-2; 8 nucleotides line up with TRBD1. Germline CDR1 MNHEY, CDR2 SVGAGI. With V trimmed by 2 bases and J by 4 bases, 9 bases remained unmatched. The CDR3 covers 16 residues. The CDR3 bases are TGTGCCAGCAGTTACCGGGCGCAGGGGGCGGGCTATGGCTACACCTTC. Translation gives CASSYRAQGAGYGYTF.

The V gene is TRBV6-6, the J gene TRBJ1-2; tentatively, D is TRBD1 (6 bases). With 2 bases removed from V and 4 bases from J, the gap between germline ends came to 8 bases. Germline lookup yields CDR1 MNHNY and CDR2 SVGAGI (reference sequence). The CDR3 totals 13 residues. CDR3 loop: CASSYGGIYGYTF. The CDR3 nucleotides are TGTGCCAGCAGTTACGGGGGCATCTATGGCTACACCTTC.

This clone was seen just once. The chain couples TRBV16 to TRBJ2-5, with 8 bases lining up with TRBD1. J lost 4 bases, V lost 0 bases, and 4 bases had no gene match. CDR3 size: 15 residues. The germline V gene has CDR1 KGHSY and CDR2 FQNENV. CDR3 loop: CASSQSGQGSETQYF. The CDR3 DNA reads TGTGCCAGCAGCCAATCCGGACAGGGTTCAGAGACCCAGTACTTC.

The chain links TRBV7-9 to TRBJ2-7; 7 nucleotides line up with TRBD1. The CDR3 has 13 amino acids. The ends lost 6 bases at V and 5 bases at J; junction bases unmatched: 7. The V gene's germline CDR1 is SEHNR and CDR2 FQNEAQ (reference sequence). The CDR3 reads CASSPLTGNEQYF. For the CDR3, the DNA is TGTGCCAGCAGTCCGCTGACAGGGAACGAGCAGTACTTC.

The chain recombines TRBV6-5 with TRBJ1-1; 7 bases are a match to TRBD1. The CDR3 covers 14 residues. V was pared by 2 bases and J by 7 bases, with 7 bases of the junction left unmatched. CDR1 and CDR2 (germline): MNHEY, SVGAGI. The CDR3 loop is CASSYPDRRYEAFF. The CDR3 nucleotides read TGTGCCAGCAGTTACCCGGACAGGCGGTATGAAGCTTTCTTT.

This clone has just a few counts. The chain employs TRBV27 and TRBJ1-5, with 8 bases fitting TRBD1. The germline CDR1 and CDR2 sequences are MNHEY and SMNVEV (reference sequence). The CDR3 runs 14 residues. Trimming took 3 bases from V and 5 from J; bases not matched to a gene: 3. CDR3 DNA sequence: TGTGCCAGCAGTTTTCAGGGGGCGCATCAGCCCCAGCATTTT. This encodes CASSFQGAHQPQHF.

CDR3 nucleotides: TGCGCCAGCAGCCAAGCCCGGGCCAGGGCGTATGGCTACACCTTC. This encodes CASSQARARAYGYTF. The gene calls are TRBV4-1 and TRBJ1-2; a possible D gene is TRBD1 (5 bases). V shed 1 base and J shed 5 bases, with 14 bases lying between them. The germline V gene has CDR1 MGHRA and CDR2 YSYEKL. The CDR3 loop spans 15 amino acids.